One and the same sample provided the 25 T cell receptor beta chains below, sequenced in a study of read filtering for tumor transcriptome and immune sequencing. This library used roughly 430 ng RNA and molecular barcoded adaptors spanning alpha/delta and beta/gamma chains. Using its own MiXCR run on the reads, TCRdb lists one record per CDR3 protein. The sample has roughly 35,000 distinct CDR3 sequences, approximately 13% seen once. Input material: a population of CD138-negative cells sorted from bone marrow. The source is a donor aged 40 or older with multiple myeloma.

The table lists this clonotype with many counts. The chain has TRBV10-2 and TRBJ2-5; D is possibly TRBD1 or TRBD2 (6 bases each). Trimming removed 6 bases from V and 1 base from J, with 15 bases in between. The CDR3 covers 15 residues. In germline, CDR1 is WSHSY, CDR2 SAAADI. The CDR3 nucleotides read TGCGCCAGCAGCGGGGAGAGGGGGGTCCAAGAGACCCAGTACTTC. Its translation: CASSGERGVQETQYF.

In its sample, this clonotype was seen many times. This chain links TRBV5-6 with TRBJ1-5; D unresolved. The V and J ends lost 3 bases and 2 bases respectively, with 15 bases between them. The germline V gene encodes CDR1 SGHDT and CDR2 YYEEEE. There are 16 residues in the CDR3. The CDR3 sequence is CASSSMRDMGNQPQHF. Here the CDR3 DNA reads TGTGCCAGCAGCTCTATGAGGGATATGGGCAATCAGCCCCAGCATTTT.

This clonotype was counted many times. The genes are TRBV20-1 and TRBJ2-1; D remains ambiguous. The CDR3 length is 16 residues. Germline V gene sequence: CDR1 DFQATT, CDR2 SNEGSKA (reference sequence). V dropped 2 bases and J dropped 8 bases, with 22 bases sitting between them. CDR3 region: CSARPTPGLPHDEQFF. CDR3 nucleotides: TGCAGTGCTAGACCCACTCCCGGTCTCCCCCACGATGAGCAGTTCTTC.

This clonotype was counted many times. The CDR3 nucleotides read TGTGCCAGCCTAGGGACAGGAAACAATGAGCAGTTCTTC. Translation: CASLGTGNNEQFF. The chain carries TRBV18 and TRBJ2-1; 8 bases map to TRBD1. Germline V gene sequence: CDR1 KGHSH, CDR2 LQKENI. V lost 8 bases and J lost 5; bases outside the gene matches: 5. The CDR3 is 13 residues long.

This clonotype was seen a handful of times. The chain links TRBV3-1 to TRBJ1-3; TRBD1 is a possible D gene (5 bases). The CDR3 extends over 14 amino acids. Germline V gene lookup returns CDR1 LGHDT and CDR2 YNNKEL (reference sequence). V dropped 7 bases and J dropped 3 bases, with 13 bases sitting between them. The CDR3 region is CASNPGDSGNTIYF. The CDR3 DNA follows: TGTGCCAGCAACCCGGGAGACAGTGGAAACACCATATATTTT.

This chain joins TRBV12-5 and TRBJ2-1; D not certain. Germline V CDR1 and CDR2: LGHNT, FRNRAP. This CDR3 region has 13 residues. V was cut by 3 bases and J by 6 bases, with 9 bases left in between. The CDR3 reads CASGLWLRNEQFF. CDR3 DNA: TGTGCTAGTGGTTTATGGTTACGCAATGAGCAGTTCTTC. Variable domain in full (rest from reference TRBV12-5 and TRBJ2-1): DARVTQTPRHKVTEMGQEVTMRCQPILGHNTVFWYRQTMMQGLELLAYFRNRAPLDDSGMPKDRFSAEMPDATLATLKIQPSEPRDSAVYFCASGLWLRNEQFFGPGTRLTVL.

The chain employs TRBV6-2 or TRBV6-3 and TRBJ2-5; 9 bases fit TRBD1. The V gene end was trimmed by 6 bases and the J gene end by 4 bases; junction bases not matched to a gene: 15. Looked up from germline, CDR1 is MNHEY and CDR2 is SVGEGT. The CDR3 runs to 17 residues. The CDR3 loop reads CASRPPPGQGRRETQYF. The CDR3 DNA sequence: TGTGCCAGCAGGCCCCCACCGGGACAGGGTAGGCGAGAGACCCAGTACTTC.

Only a few counts were recorded for this clonotype. The CDR3 here is CASGEGRNTEAFF. The CDR3 DNA is TGTGCCAGCGGGGAGGGGCGGAACACTGAAGCTTTCTTT. V gene TRBV7-3 combines with J gene TRBJ1-1; a possible D gene is TRBD1 (5 bases). The CDR3 runs 13 residues. Looked up from germline, CDR1 is SGHTA and CDR2 is FQGTGA. V lost 8 bases, J lost 1 base, and 11 bases lay in between.

There are many counts of this clonotype. In DNA, the CDR3 is TGCGCCAGCAGTGAGAGCCGACCTAGCACAGATACGCAGTATTTT. It yields the protein CASSESRPSTDTQYF. The J gene is TRBJ2-3, the V gene TRBV10-1; D gene ambiguous. CDR3 length: 15 residues. V was clipped by 2 bases and J by 0 bases, with 9 bases between them. Germline assignment: CDR1 WNHNN and CDR2 SYGVQD (reference sequence).

This clonotype occurred many times. This rearrangement joins TRBV4-2 to TRBJ2-7; the D gene is possibly TRBD2 (5 bases). Between the trimmed V and J ends, which lost 0 bases and 4 bases, there was a span of 19 bases. This CDR3 spans 17 amino acids. Germline values: CDR1 LGHNA, CDR2 YNFKEQ. The DNA for the CDR3 is TGTGCCAGCAGCCAAGACGGATTCAGACCGACTACTTACGAGCAGTACTTC. It is translated as CASSQDGFRPTTYEQYF.

This clonotype was seen ten or more times. This chain connects TRBV29-1 to TRBJ2-1; D gene uncertain. CDR3 size: 14 residues. Germline V CDR1 and CDR2: SQVTM, ANQGSEA. V was trimmed by 1 base and J by 2 bases, leaving 9 bases between them. This CDR3 reads CSVEGLGTYNEQFF. The CDR3 DNA reads as TGCAGCGTTGAAGGGCTAGGGACCTACAATGAGCAGTTCTTC.

This clonotype was seen many times. The chain carries TRBV5-1 and TRBJ1-6; tentative D call: TRBD1 (5 bases). The CDR3 extends over 15 amino acids. CDR1 and CDR2 from the germline V gene are SGHRS and YFSETQ. Trimming cost V 4 bases and J 5 bases, with 13 bases left between them. In nucleotides, the CDR3 is TGCGCCAGCAGCGACCCGACAGCGAATAATTCACCCCTCCACTTT. Its translation is CASSDPTANNSPLHF.

Points on this clonotype: One base away lies a much larger clone, so this may be a sequencing read error. V and J are TRBV7-2 and TRBJ1-1, with no clear D. Germline V CDR1 and CDR2: SGHTA, FQGNSA. The CDR3 sequence is 16 residues long. As DNA, the CDR3 is TGTGCCAGCAGCTTAGCCCCGGAACAGCGTAATTCACCCCTCCGCTTT. Translated: CASSLAPEQRNSPLRF.

The chain links TRBV5-1 to TRBJ2-3; 7 positions agree with TRBD1. Trimming took 3 bases from V and 0 from J; bases not matched to a gene: 4. The CDR3 is made up of 15 amino acids. Germline CDR1 SGHRS, CDR2 YFSETQ. The CDR3: CASSWAGGSTDTQYF. The CDR3 region has the DNA TGCGCCAGCAGCTGGGCAGGGGGTAGCACAGATACGCAGTATTTT.

Concerning this clonotype itself: A far larger clone is just one base off, so this is likely a read error. This rearrangement joins TRBV5-5 to TRBJ2-1; D tentatively reads TRBD1 or TRBD2 (5 bases each). V lost 2 bases and J lost 5, with 8 bases in between. Germline loops: CDR1 SGHKS, CDR2 YYEKEE (reference sequence). CDR3 length: 13 amino acids. CDR3 protein: CASSLEGHNEQFF. In nucleotides, the CDR3 is TGTGCCAGCAGCTTAGAGGGGCACAATGAGCAGTTCTTC.

This clonotype was seen just once. The CDR3 region is CSARGLAVTYEQYF. Written as DNA, the CDR3 is TGCAGTGCTAGAGGGCTAGCGGTAACCTACGAGCAGTACTTC. The rearrangement links TRBV20-1 to TRBJ2-7, with 7 bases that match TRBD2. From germline, CDR1 is DFQATT and CDR2 SNEGSKA (reference sequence). The CDR3 loop spans 14 amino acids. The ends lost 1 base at V and 2 bases at J; junction bases unmatched: 5.

This clonotype occurred many times. A read error is possible here, since a much larger clone lies one base away. The chain has TRBV29-1 and TRBJ2-1, with 8 bases identical to TRBD1. The CDR3 extends over 12 amino acids. Germline CDR1 SQVTM, CDR2 ANQGSEA. DNA of the CDR3: TGCAGCGTTGACGACAGGGGCAATGGGCAGTTCTTC. Amino acids: CSVDDRGNGQFF.

The sample holds a few counts of this clonotype. Possible read error: a much larger clone is one base away. The chain joins TRBV11-1 to TRBJ2-7; 11 positions match TRBD2. The CDR3 loop spans 17 amino acids. Per germline, CDR1 SGHAT and CDR2 FQDESV (reference sequence). Here the CDR3 reads CASSFLAGGSTVYGQYF. As DNA, the CDR3 is TGTGCCAGCAGCTTCCTAGCGGGAGGTTCCACCGTCTACGGGCAGTACTTC.

This clonotype has ten or more counts. The chain joins TRBV4-1 to TRBJ2-7; D perhaps matches TRBD2 (7 bases). Deletions cut 0 bases from V and 5 bases from J, with 17 bases between. This CDR3 has 16 amino acids. Looked up from germline, CDR1 is MGHRA and CDR2 is YSYEKL. CDR3: CASSQDGGGAQDEQYF. The DNA of the CDR3 is TGCGCCAGCAGCCAAGATGGGGGGGGGGCCCAGGACGAGCAGTACTTC.

This clonotype appeared many times. The chain links TRBV12-3 or TRBV12-4 to TRBJ1-5; TRBD1 matches 7 bases. After removal of 4 bases from V and 7 bases from J, the junction contained 10 bases not matched to a gene. CDR3 length equals 15 residues. CDR3 sequence: CASSSGTVDSQPQHF. The CDR3 DNA sequence: TGTGCCAGCAGTTCCGGGACAGTAGATAGCCAGCCCCAGCATTTT.

This clonotype was counted many times. The junction departs from the called germline gene at one end, perhaps through a read error. The chain links TRBV11-2 to TRBJ2-1; D ambiguous. Germline loops: CDR1 SGHAT, CDR2 FQNNGV. The CDR3 has 13 residues. The CDR3 spells CPSSFAFYNEQFF. DNA of the CDR3: TGTCCCAGCAGCTTCGCCTTTTACAATGAGCAGTTCTTC.

The J gene is TRBJ2-3, the V gene TRBV9; TRBD2 agrees at 10 bases. Germline V gives CDR1 SGDLS, CDR2 YYNGEE. V gave up 4 bases and J gave up 12 bases; unmatched junction bases: 11. The CDR3 covers 14 residues. Written as DNA, the CDR3 is TGTGCCAGCAGCTCTACGGCCCTAGCGGGAGTTCAGTATTTT. Translated: CASSSTALAGVQYF.

This clonotype was observed many times. This chain links TRBV7-9 with TRBJ2-4; possible D gene TRBD1, 6 bases. The CDR3 length is 14 residues. V lost 4 bases to trimming and J lost 2 bases, with 9 bases between them. Germline assignment: CDR1 SEHNR and CDR2 FQNEAQ (reference sequence). The CDR3 DNA reads as TGTGCCAGCAGCTCAGGGGTACCCAAAAACATTCAGTACTTC. It codes for CASSSGVPKNIQYF.

This clonotype was detected ten times or more. This chain connects TRBV7-9 to TRBJ2-3; 9 bases are a match to TRBD2. The CDR3 sequence is 15 residues long. Per germline, CDR1 SEHNR and CDR2 FQNEAQ (reference sequence). V trimming: 3 bases; J trimming: 4 bases; junction bases outside the gene matches: 5. The CDR3 sequence is CASSLAGGRSDTQYF. CDR3 DNA sequence: TGTGCCAGCAGCTTGGCGGGAGGGCGGTCAGATACGCAGTATTTT.

This clonotype was seen many times. The V gene is TRBV6-2 or TRBV6-3, the J gene TRBJ2-4, with D unresolved. The germline V and J ends were trimmed by 7 bases and 2 bases, with 3 bases remaining between them. Germline values: CDR1 MNHEY, CDR2 SVGEGT. The CDR3 has 11 amino acids. CDR3 region: CASNSKNIQYF. CDR3 nucleotides: TGTGCCAGCAACTCCAAAAACATTCAGTACTTC.